This TCR beta chain was identified during a study of T cells after yellow fever vaccination. With V trimmed by 0 bases and J by 0 bases, 6 bases remained unmatched. Germline V gives CDR1 DFQATT, CDR2 SNEGSKA (reference sequence). This CDR3 spans 17 amino acids. MiXCR was run by TCRdb on the 5' RACE reads, yielding one entry per CDR3 protein. In the table there are hundreds of thousands of distinct CDR3 sequences, roughly 22% of which are singletons. This sequence originates from a man between 18 and 35 years old who received the YFV17D yellow fever vaccine. The starting material was PBMCs, obtained roughly 20 days after the first yellow fever vaccination. V and J are TRBV20-1 and TRBJ2-7; 12 positions agree with TRBD2. The CDR3 region has the DNA TGCAGTGCTAGAGATCTTCTACTAGCGGGGGGCTCCTACGAGCAGTACTTC. Protein product: CSARDLLLAGGSYEQYF.